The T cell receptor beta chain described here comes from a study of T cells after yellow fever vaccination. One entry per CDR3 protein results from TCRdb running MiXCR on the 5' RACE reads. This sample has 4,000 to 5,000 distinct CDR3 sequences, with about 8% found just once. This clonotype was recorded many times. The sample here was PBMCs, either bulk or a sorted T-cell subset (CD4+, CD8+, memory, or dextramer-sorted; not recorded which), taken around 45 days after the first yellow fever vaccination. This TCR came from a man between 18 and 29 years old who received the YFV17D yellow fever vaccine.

The CDR3 spells CATRSGLGELFF. For the CDR3, the DNA is TGTGCCACCCGAAGCGGGCTCGGGGAGCTGTTTTTT. The chain recombines TRBV7-2 with TRBJ2-2, with a weak D call TRBD2 (6 bases). Germline assignment: CDR1 SGHTA and CDR2 FQGNSA. CDR3 length: 12 amino acids. With 10 bases removed from V and 7 bases from J, the gap between germline ends came to 13 bases.